The source of this T cell receptor beta chain is a study of identical twins. TCRdb called the 5' RACE reads again in MiXCR, with one record for every CDR3 protein. The table lists 460,000 or so distinct CDR3 sequences, more than 13% of them singletons, with around 0.48% in the top ten. V was shortened by 0 bases and J by 5 bases, with 11 bases between the two germline ends. This CDR3 region has 15 residues. The germline V gene has CDR1 LGHNA and CDR2 YNFKEQ. In its sample, this clonotype was seen a few times. In addition, the sample was reused for a study of yellow fever vaccine responses in identical twins.

Material: CD4+ T cells sorted from blood. The TCR was taken from a woman under 30 in good health. The chain joins TRBV4-2 to TRBJ2-1, with D unresolved. The chain's CDR3 is CASSQESSRNNEQFF. The CDR3 nucleotides read TGTGCCAGCAGCCAAGAGAGCTCGCGGAACAATGAGCAGTTCTTC.